The 23 T cell receptor beta chains given below trace back to one sample, sequenced in a study of T-cell memory formation after mild COVID-19. One entry per CDR3 protein results from TCRdb running MiXCR on the 5' RACE reads. The profile shows roughly 250,000 distinct CDR3 sequences, approximately 15% of them singletons. Material: PBMCs or a T cell subset sorted from them (not recorded which). These TCRs come from a man aged 18 to 29 who had mild COVID-19 (a few samples of this study predate the infection). Cell type and time point are not known.

The chain carries TRBV6-5 and TRBJ2-3, with a tentative D call TRBD1 (6 bases). The germline gives CDR1 MNHEY, CDR2 SVGAGI. The CDR3 is made up of 15 amino acids. The V gene lost 5 bases and the J gene lost 2 bases, with 14 bases spanning the gap. CDR3 DNA sequence: TGTGCCAGCAGTCAGACAGGCCCTTTCACAGATACGCAGTATTTT. Its protein product is CASSQTGPFTDTQYF.

This clonotype was counted only a few times. The chain is built from TRBV11-1 and TRBJ2-5; D may be TRBD1 (6 bases). There are 13 residues in the CDR3. CDR1 is SGHAT, CDR2 FQDESV, per germline (reference sequence). V lost 5 bases, J lost 8 bases, and 15 bases lay in between. The CDR3 reads CASSPDRLGTQYF. The CDR3 DNA follows: TGTGCCAGCAGCCCCGACAGGCTCGGAACCCAGTACTTC.

V gene TRBV4-3 combines with J gene TRBJ2-2; no definite D call. V lost 0 bases and J 7 bases, leaving 9 bases between the germline ends. Germline CDR1 is LGHNA and CDR2 is YSLEER. The CDR3 covers 14 residues. The CDR3 DNA is TGCGCCAGCAGCCAAGACATAGGTGACGGGGAGCTGTTTTTT. Its translation: CASSQDIGDGELFF.

The V call is TRBV29-1, the J call TRBJ2-1, with 8 bases aligning to TRBD2. After removal of 6 bases from V and 8 bases from J, the junction contained 6 bases not matched to a gene. Germline CDR1 and CDR2: SQVTM and ANQGSEA. This CDR3 spans 12 amino acids. Written as DNA, the CDR3 is TGCAGCGTCCGGACTAGCAGCGATGAGCAGTTCTTC. Translation gives CSVRTSSDEQFF.

The chain employs TRBV6-5 and TRBJ2-1; tentative D call: TRBD2 (6 bases). The V and J ends lost 2 bases and 6 bases respectively, with 14 bases between them. The CDR3 is 15 amino acids. Germline V gives CDR1 MNHEY, CDR2 SVGAGI. The CDR3 spells CASSYRGGAVNEQFF. The CDR3 DNA reads as TGTGCCAGCAGTTACAGGGGAGGTGCCGTCAATGAGCAGTTCTTC.

This clonotype was seen a few times. The chain couples TRBV28 to TRBJ2-7, with a tentative D call TRBD1 (5 bases). Trimming stripped 1 base from V and 6 bases from J, with 13 bases between. This CDR3 region has 14 residues. Germline values: CDR1 MDHEN, CDR2 SYDVKM. The CDR3 spells CASSLSGQGSEQYV. CDR3 in DNA: TGTGCCAGCAGTTTATCAGGGCAGGGTTCCGAGCAGTACGTC.

This clonotype showed up just a few times. This chain uses TRBV20-1 with TRBJ2-2; D gene ambiguous. Germline CDR1 DFQATT, CDR2 SNEGSKA (reference sequence). Between the trimmed V and J ends, which lost 3 bases and 2 bases, there was a span of 10 bases. CDR3 length: 14 residues. Written as DNA, the CDR3 is TGCAGTGCTAGTGGTCGGGTAAACACCGGGGAGCTGTTTTTT. It encodes CSASGRVNTGELFF.

V usage is TRBV7-9 and J usage is TRBJ2-7; possible D gene TRBD2, 7 bases. V was clipped by 4 bases and J by 6 bases, with 22 bases between them. This CDR3 contains 16 residues. The germline V gene encodes CDR1 SEHNR and CDR2 FQNEAQ (reference sequence). The CDR3 DNA reads TGTGCCAGCAGCTCAGAGGGGGGGGCCCTACCGGTCGAGCAGTACTTC. Translating it yields CASSSEGGALPVEQYF.

This clonotype was counted a few times. The chain recombines TRBV4-3 with TRBJ2-1; the D gene is possibly TRBD1 (6 bases). The CDR3 length is 15 residues. The ends were cut back, 1 base at V and 5 bases at J, with 12 bases in the middle. The germline V gene has CDR1 LGHNA and CDR2 YSLEER. The CDR3, as DNA: TGCGCCAGCAGCCAAGTAGGACGGACAGACAATGAGCAGTTCTTC. Translation: CASSQVGRTDNEQFF.

The J gene is TRBJ2-5, the V gene TRBV29-1; D might be TRBD1 or TRBD2, each matching 5 bases. V lost 8 bases to trimming and J lost 7 bases, with 20 bases between them. The CDR3 has 13 residues. Germline CDR1 reads SQVTM; CDR2 reads ANQGSEA. The CDR3 nucleotides read TGCAGCCCGGGTGGGGGAGCTAGGGGGACCCAGTACTTC. Translation: CSPGGGARGTQYF.

This sequence joins TRBV15 and TRBJ2-3; D ambiguous. The CDR3 contains 14 residues. The V gene lost 5 bases and the J gene lost 1 base, with 10 bases spanning the gap. Germline V gives CDR1 LNHNV, CDR2 YYDKDF (reference sequence). In DNA form, the CDR3 reads TGTGCCACCAGCGGTTACGGCGGCACAGATACGCAGTATTTT. Protein product: CATSGYGGTDTQYF.

The genes are TRBV5-4 and TRBJ1-2; 9 bases agree with TRBD1. Losses at the gene ends were 3 bases for V and 0 bases for J; bases not matched to a gene: 9. This CDR3 is 17 amino acids long. Per the germline V gene, CDR1 is SGHNT and CDR2 is YYREEE (reference sequence). The CDR3 spells CASSSYRGLGANYGYTF. The CDR3 coding sequence is TGTGCCAGCAGCTCTTACAGGGGGCTAGGAGCTAACTATGGCTACACCTTC. The complete variable domain, with remaining parts taken from reference TRBV5-4 and TRBJ1-2, reads ETGVTQSPTHLIKTRGQQVTLRCSSQSGHNTVSWYQQALGQGPQFIFQYYREEENGRGNFPPRFSGLQFPNYSSELNVNALELDDSALYLCASSSYRGLGANYGYTFGSGTRLTVV.

A few counts support this clonotype. The chain joins TRBV4-1 to TRBJ2-3; D may be TRBD1 (6 bases). Germline V gene data show CDR1 as MGHRA and CDR2 as YSYEKL. Trimming shortened V by 0 bases and J by 4 bases, and 17 bases separated the two germline ends. The CDR3 length is 17 residues. Here the CDR3 reads CASSQEQGRDVPDTQYF. Here the CDR3 DNA reads TGCGCCAGCAGCCAAGAACAGGGCAGGGATGTCCCAGATACGCAGTATTTT.

The chain uses TRBV28 and TRBJ2-2; no clear D. V was trimmed by 8 bases and J by 6 bases, leaving 16 bases between them. The CDR3 runs to 14 residues. Germline-derived CDR1 and CDR2 are MDHEN and SYDVKM. The CDR3 spells CASGYTMYPGELFF. CDR3 coding DNA: TGTGCCAGCGGCTATACTATGTACCCCGGGGAGCTGTTTTTT.

Only a few counts were recorded for this clonotype. The CDR3 is CASSSTGKETQYF. The CDR3 DNA reads as TGCGCCAGCAGCTCGACAGGGAAGGAGACCCAGTACTTC. The rearrangement joins TRBV5-1 to TRBJ2-5, with TRBD1 matching 7 bases. Germline V gives CDR1 SGHRS, CDR2 YFSETQ. This CDR3 has 13 amino acids. The trim removed 3 bases at V and 5 bases at J, leaving 4 bases unmatched.

The chain uses TRBV4-1 and TRBJ2-3; 7 nucleotides agree with TRBD1. The germline CDR1 and CDR2 sequences are MGHRA and YSYEKL. V gave up 4 bases and J gave up 2 bases; unmatched junction bases: 6. The CDR3 has 15 amino acids. The CDR3 loop is CASSRIQGNTDTQYF. DNA for the CDR3: TGCGCCAGCAGCCGCATACAGGGGAACACAGATACGCAGTATTTT.

This clonotype occurred many times. CDR3 protein: CASSLEGHTPGDTQYF. CDR3 in DNA: TGCGCCAGCAGCTTGGAGGGCCATACCCCTGGGGATACGCAGTATTTT. This chain connects TRBV5-1 to TRBJ2-3; D unclear. Trimming removed 0 bases at V and 6 bases at J, with 17 bases between. The CDR3 covers 16 residues. Germline CDR1 is SGHRS and CDR2 is YFSETQ.

There are a few counts of this clonotype. V is TRBV20-1 and J is TRBJ2-7, with TRBD1 matching 9 bases. V dropped 2 bases and J dropped 5; count of bases not matched to a gene: 10. The CDR3 totals 15 residues. Germline lookup yields CDR1 DFQATT and CDR2 SNEGSKA (reference sequence). CDR3 in DNA: TGCAGTGCTAGACCATCAGGACAGGGGATCCACGAGCAGTACTTC. It is translated as CSARPSGQGIHEQYF.

This clonotype was detected only a few times. The V and J genes are TRBV5-1 and TRBJ1-1; D is unresolved. Germline CDR1 and CDR2: SGHRS and YFSETQ. CDR3 length: 14 amino acids. The germline V and J ends were trimmed by 0 bases and 2 bases, with 8 bases remaining between them. CDR3 coding DNA: TGCGCCAGCAGCTTGGATTTATATAACACTGAAGCTTTCTTT. Translating it yields CASSLDLYNTEAFF.

The rearrangement links TRBV23-1 to TRBJ1-1; D remains ambiguous. TRBV23-1 has ORF status, its function being uncertain. The CDR3 is made up of 13 amino acids. Trimming removed 2 bases from V and 5 bases from J, with 9 bases in between. CDR3 bases: TGCGCCAGCAGTCAAATTCGATCGACTGAAGCTTTCTTT. As protein: CASSQIRSTEAFF.

There are a few counts of this clonotype. The V gene is TRBV10-3, the J gene TRBJ2-5; D perhaps matches TRBD1 (8 bases). The CDR3 loop spans 13 amino acids. Trimming left V 10 bases short and J 4 bases short, with 16 bases between. Germline V gene sequence: CDR1 ENHRY, CDR2 SYGVKD. As DNA, the CDR3 is TGTGCCACCACAGGGGGGGGGCGAGAGACCCAGTACTTC. Residues: CATTGGGRETQYF.

This clonotype appeared a few times. The chain couples TRBV18 to TRBJ1-6; weak D call: TRBD1 (5 bases). Trimming left V 0 bases short and J 6 bases short, with 9 bases between. The CDR3 has 15 amino acids. Germline-derived CDR1 and CDR2 are KGHSH and LQKENI. The CDR3: CASSPPGGSNSPLHF. The CDR3 DNA reads TGTGCCAGCTCACCACCGGGGGGGTCTAATTCACCCCTCCACTTT.

Only a few counts were recorded for this clonotype. This chain uses TRBV18 with TRBJ2-7, with 8 bases that match TRBD1. The CDR3 is 15 amino acids. CDR1 KGHSH and CDR2 LQKENI come from the germline V gene. V lost 5 bases to trimming and J lost 6 bases; unmatched junction nucleotides: 12. The CDR3 DNA follows: TGTGCCAGCTCATGGACAGGGCAGCTGTTGGGCGAGCAGTACGTC. It codes for CASSWTGQLLGEQYV.